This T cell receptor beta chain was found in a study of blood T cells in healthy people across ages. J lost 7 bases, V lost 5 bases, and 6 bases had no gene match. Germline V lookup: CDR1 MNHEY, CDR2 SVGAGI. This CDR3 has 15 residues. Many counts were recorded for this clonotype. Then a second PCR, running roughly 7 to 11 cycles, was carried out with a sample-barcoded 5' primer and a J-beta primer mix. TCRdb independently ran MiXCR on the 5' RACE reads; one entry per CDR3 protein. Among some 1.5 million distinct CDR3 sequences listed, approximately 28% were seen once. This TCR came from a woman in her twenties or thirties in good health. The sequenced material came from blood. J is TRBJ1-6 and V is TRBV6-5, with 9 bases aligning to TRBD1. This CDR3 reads CASSRRTGENSPLHF. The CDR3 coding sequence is TGTGCCAGCAGTAGAAGGACAGGGGAAAATTCACCCCTCCACTTT.